This T cell receptor beta chain was documented in a study of response to subunit inactivated influenza vaccine (dated by TCRdb to about 2018). About the study as a whole: Deep quantitative T cell receptor repertoire profiling was used in the study to track responses to a trivalent subunit inactivated influenza vaccine. Broad study findings and their caveats: It was suggested by the authors that each seasonal influenza vaccination may recruit only a limited number of new T cells.

Details on this clonotype: Its antigen remains undetermined. No base quality values were provided; no much bigger clone lies one nucleotide off.

From the cysteine up to the phenylalanine, the CDR3 has a length of 16 residues. Only CDR3 DNA is held: 48 bases, read in frame from base 1. Trimming accounts for 5 bases at V and 0 bases at J, while the number of junction bases matched to no gene is 7. CDR1 and CDR2, looked up from the germline V gene (reference sequence), are LNHDA and SQIVND. The method was RT-PCR. TCRdb names Illumina HiSeq 2500 as the instrument used. TCRdb itself trimmed the public reads at Q25 with fastp, ran MiXCR and retained productive beta chains. Every CDR3 protein is listed once, alongside the most common genes and DNA of its rows. The sample contains approximately 530,000 distinct CDR3 sequences, more than 7% of them found a single time. The top ten constitute 10% to 15% of the sample.

This chain is built from TRBV19 and TRBJ2-1, with 7 central nucleotides matching TRBD1. The source was PBMCs from blood, collected about 24 months after vaccination. The receptor comes from a man between 50 and 75 years old who received an inactivated influenza vaccine. Donor details come from another sample of the same person, matched by shared clones. CDR3 region: CASSPGQVSSYNEQFF. The bases read TGTGCCAGTAGTCCTGGACAGGTCAGCTCCTACAATGAGCAGTTCTTC.